One sample yielded the 27 T cell receptor beta chains listed below, sequenced in a study of identifying expanded T cells in peripheral blood. Repertoires were generated with immunoSEQ multiplex PCR, while TCRdb's copy carries only in-frame clones and drops some. This sample has about 130,000 clones; 80% to 90% occur once, and the top ten carry roughly 7.9%. Sample: blood. These receptors were obtained from a person aged 18 to 75 in good health.

V usage is TRBV4-1 and J usage is TRBJ1-2; D not certain. CDR3 size: 13 residues. V was shortened by 7 bases and J by 7 bases, with 16 bases between the two germline ends. Germline assignment: CDR1 MGHRA and CDR2 YSYEKL. CDR3 sequence reads: CASNTGTESGYTF. CDR3 DNA: TGCGCCAGCAACACTGGCACGGAAAGTGGCTACACCTTC.

Here the CDR3 DNA reads TGTGCCAGCATTTACCCAGGGGGATACGGCTACACCTTC. It translates to CASIYPGGYGYTF. This chain links TRBV6-1 with TRBJ1-2; 7 nucleotides align to TRBD1. The germline V gene encodes CDR1 MNHNS and CDR2 SASEGT. The CDR3 has 13 residues. The junction had 10 bases not matched to a gene; V was cut back by 7 bases and J by 8 bases.

This clone was counted a single time. The chain combines TRBV27 with TRBJ1-4; D is possibly TRBD1 (6 bases). The CDR3 is 18 amino acids. V lost 5 bases and J 7 bases, leaving 26 bases between the germline ends. Germline V lookup: CDR1 MNHEY, CDR2 SMNVEV (reference sequence). The CDR3 reads CASSLLRGKSTDFEKLFF. The CDR3 DNA sequence: TGTGCCAGCAGTCTACTCAGGGGCAAGTCGACCGATTTTGAAAAACTGTTTTTT.

Only a few counts were recorded for this clone. This chain joins TRBV7-2 and TRBJ2-5, with D perhaps matching TRBD1 (6 bases). Between the trimmed V and J ends, which lost 5 bases and 5 bases, there was a span of 12 bases. The CDR3 extends over 13 amino acids. Germline V CDR1 and CDR2: SGHTA, FQGNSA. In DNA, the CDR3 is TGTGCCAGCAGCATCCAGGGGCGGGAGACCCAGTACTTC. It codes for CASSIQGRETQYF.

This rearrangement joins TRBV20-1 to TRBJ2-3; D not resolved. The length of the CDR3 is 11 residues. The ends were cut back, 6 bases at V and 5 bases at J, with 9 bases in the middle. Germline-derived CDR1 and CDR2 are DFQATT and SNEGSKA (reference sequence). CDR3 sequence: CSASSGDTQYF. The DNA for the CDR3 is TGCAGTGCCTCCTCGGGAGATACGCAGTATTTT.

The chain recombines TRBV7-9 with TRBJ1-1; maybe TRBD1 (5 bases). This CDR3 region has 16 residues. Germline CDR1 is SEHNR and CDR2 is FQNEAQ (reference sequence). V was trimmed by 1 base and J by 2 bases, leaving 14 bases between them. CDR3 nucleotide sequence: TGTGCCAGCAGCTTAGTTCGACAGAAGATTAACACTGAAGCTTTCTTT. Translating it yields CASSLVRQKINTEAFF.

The chain recombines TRBV7-2 with TRBJ2-2; 10 nucleotides match TRBD2. V lost 3 bases and J lost 1; bases outside the gene matches: 2. The V gene's germline CDR1 is SGHTA and CDR2 FQGNSA. This CDR3 is built from 16 residues. DNA of the CDR3: TGTGCCAGCAGCTTCGGGACTAGCGTGAACACCGGGGAGCTGTTTTTT. Its protein product is CASSFGTSVNTGELFF.

The CDR3 DNA reads as TGTGCCAGCAGCTCCTCCCTCAGTGCAGATACGCAGTATTTT. Encoded protein: CASSSSLSADTQYF. The chain recombines TRBV7-3 with TRBJ2-3; unclear D gene. The CDR3 has 14 amino acids. Trimming took off 4 bases at V and 4 bases at J, with 12 bases between the two ends. The V gene's germline CDR1 is SGHTA and CDR2 FQGTGA.

This clone was seen once. This rearrangement joins TRBV19 to TRBJ2-3; D may be TRBD1 (5 bases). The ends were cut back, 4 bases at V and 2 bases at J, with 13 bases in the middle. The CDR3 is 15 residues long. The germline gives CDR1 LNHDA, CDR2 SQIVND (reference sequence). Written as DNA, the CDR3 is TGTGCCAGTAGTAAGACAGTAACCTTCACAGATACGCAGTATTTT. Encoded protein: CASSKTVTFTDTQYF.

The rearrangement links TRBV30 to TRBJ2-3; D might be TRBD1 (6 bases). Germline V gene lookup returns CDR1 GTSNPN and CDR2 SVGIG (reference sequence). V was shortened by 3 bases and J by 1 base, with 11 bases between the two germline ends. The CDR3 is made up of 14 amino acids. CDR3 sequence: CAWRGGFGTDTQYF. CDR3 nucleotides: TGTGCCTGGAGAGGGGGTTTTGGCACAGATACGCAGTATTTT.

V and J are TRBV11-2 and TRBJ1-2; D is ambiguous. Germline V gene data show CDR1 as SGHAT and CDR2 as FQNNGV. V was shortened by 1 base and J by 1 base, with 10 bases between the two germline ends. This CDR3 comprises 15 residues. The CDR3 DNA sequence: TGTGCCAGCAGCTTAGCATCAGTTTATAACTATGGCTACACCTTC. It specifies CASSLASVYNYGYTF. Based on the CDR3 plus reference TRBV11-2 and TRBJ1-2, the full variable domain is EAGVAQSPRYKIIEKRQSVAFWCNPISGHATLYWYQQILGQGPKLLIQFQNNGVVDDSQLPKDRFSAERLKGVDSTLKIQPAKLEDSAVYLCASSLASVYNYGYTFGSGTRLTVV.

The rearrangement links TRBV25-1 to TRBJ2-7; a weak D match, TRBD2 (5 bases). Trimming removed 3 bases at V and 9 bases at J, with 15 bases between. The CDR3 is 13 amino acids. CDR1 is MGHDK and CDR2 is SYGVNS in the germline V gene. CDR3 DNA: TGTGCCAGCAGTGATTTCGCCTTGGAGGTGCAGTACTTC. This gives the protein CASSDFALEVQYF.

V gene TRBV5-1 combines with J gene TRBJ2-3; tentatively, D is TRBD2 (7 bases). Germline V lookup: CDR1 SGHRS, CDR2 YFSETQ. Trimming removed 4 bases from V and 4 bases from J, with 19 bases in between. This CDR3 has 16 residues. The CDR3 DNA sequence: TGCGCCAGCAGCCTCCTGGAAGGGGGGGAGGCAGATACGCAGTATTTT. This codes for CASSLLEGGEADTQYF.

V gene TRBV29-1 combines with J gene TRBJ2-1, with 8 bases that match TRBD2. This CDR3 has 13 residues. After removal of 7 bases from V and 5 bases from J, the junction contained 7 bases not matched to a gene. Germline CDR1 is SQVTM and CDR2 is ANQGSEA. The CDR3 DNA reads TGCAGCGGCGGGAGGCCTAATAACAATGAGCAGTTCTTC. It translates to CSGGRPNNNEQFF.

The CDR3 here is CASSLTGRIDTQYF. DNA for the CDR3: TGTGCCAGCAGCTTAACCGGGCGGATAGATACGCAGTATTTT. The chain carries TRBV7-3 and TRBJ2-3, with D unresolved. Germline values: CDR1 SGHTA, CDR2 FQGTGA. The V gene lost 0 bases and the J gene lost 5 bases, with 9 bases spanning the gap. This CDR3 has 14 amino acids.

The chain is built from TRBV4-1 and TRBJ2-3; 10 bases match TRBD2. The germline CDR1 and CDR2 sequences are MGHRA and YSYEKL. Trimming at V came to 5 bases and at J to 0 bases, leaving 20 bases not matched to a gene. The CDR3 totals 21 residues. This CDR3 reads CASSILPGLANQKASTDTQYF. The CDR3 DNA reads as TGCGCCAGCAGCATTTTACCGGGACTAGCGAACCAAAAAGCTAGCACAGATACGCAGTATTTT.

The rearrangement joins TRBV6-1 to TRBJ1-1; 7 bases line up with TRBD1. V dropped 3 bases and J dropped 2; count of bases not matched to a gene: 9. The CDR3 length is 16 residues. Germline V lookup: CDR1 MNHNS, CDR2 SASEGT. The CDR3 sequence: CASSDLRGFPNTEAFF. CDR3 in DNA: TGTGCCAGCAGTGATCTCAGGGGGTTCCCTAACACTGAAGCTTTCTTT.

CDR3 DNA: TGTGCCAGCAGCTTTTATAAGGGAGGAAACATTCAGTACTTC. This gives the protein CASSFYKGGNIQYF. V is TRBV5-4 and J is TRBJ2-4, with a tentative D call TRBD2 (6 bases). CDR1 and CDR2 (germline): SGHNT, YYREEE (reference sequence). The CDR3 length is 14 residues. The V end lost 2 bases, the J end lost 6 bases, and 12 bases lay between the germline ends.

The chain uses TRBV11-3 and TRBJ2-3; 7 bases map to TRBD2. The CDR3 extends over 16 amino acids. The V gene's germline CDR1 is SGHNT and CDR2 YENEEA. With 3 bases clipped from V and 6 bases from J, the junction kept 12 bases outside the gene matches. CDR3 residues: CASSLSIGGSPDTQYF. The CDR3 coding sequence is TGTGCCAGCAGCTTGAGTATAGGCGGGAGTCCTGATACGCAGTATTTT.

This clone was detected a few times. The chain is built from TRBV9 and TRBJ1-3; D may be TRBD1 (5 bases). Trimming took off 1 base at V and 0 bases at J, with 11 bases between the two ends. Germline CDR1 is SGDLS and CDR2 is YYNGEE. The CDR3 runs to 16 residues. The CDR3 loop is CASSVQGASSGNTIYF. The CDR3 bases are TGTGCCAGCAGCGTACAAGGGGCTAGCTCTGGAAACACCATATATTTT.

V usage is TRBV7-2 and J usage is TRBJ2-4, with 13 bases identical to TRBD2. Germline CDR1 and CDR2: SGHTA and FQGNSA. The CDR3 extends over 16 amino acids. V shed 1 base, J shed 8 bases, and the junction held 5 bases outside the gene matches. CDR3 in DNA: TGTGCCAGCAGCTTAGGTAGGACTAGCGGGAGTGACATTCAGTACTTC. Protein sequence: CASSLGRTSGSDIQYF.

The chain recombines TRBV30 with TRBJ2-2; TRBD2 matches 9 bases. CDR3 length: 17 amino acids. The J segment lost 7 bases and the V segment lost 0 bases, leaving 12 bases of the junction unmatched. CDR1 GTSNPN and CDR2 SVGIG come from the germline V gene (reference sequence). Written as DNA, the CDR3 is TGTGCCTGGAGTGTAAAGTGCGAGCGGGAGGATGGCGGGGAGCTGTTTTTT. Translating it yields CAWSVKCEREDGGELFF.

The chain is built from TRBV19 and TRBJ2-1; D ambiguous. Trimming removed 7 bases from V and 2 bases from J, with 15 bases in between. Germline CDR1 and CDR2: LNHDA and SQIVND (reference sequence). This CDR3 has 15 amino acids. The CDR3 DNA is TGTGCCAGTATTAAAGACCGGTATACCTACAATGAGCAGTTCTTC. It codes for CASIKDRYTYNEQFF.

The chain employs TRBV18 and TRBJ1-2; 10 bases align to TRBD1. J gave up 7 bases and V 3 bases, and 11 bases lay outside the gene matches. Germline CDR1 reads KGHSH; CDR2 reads LQKENI. This CDR3 region has 16 residues. CDR3 nucleotides: TGTGCCAGCTCACCTCGACAGGGGGCGCGTTCTGGTGGCTACACCTTC. Translated: CASSPRQGARSGGYTF.

The rearrangement joins TRBV18 to TRBJ2-7; D possibly corresponds to TRBD1 (6 bases). Germline V gene lookup returns CDR1 KGHSH and CDR2 LQKENI. V lost 0 bases and J 6 bases, leaving 15 bases between the germline ends. This CDR3 comprises 15 residues. Written as DNA, the CDR3 is TGTGCCAGCTCACCACCGAGGGCAGGGGACCCCGAGCAGTACTTC. Translated, it gives CASSPPRAGDPEQYF.

The chain recombines TRBV6-1 with TRBJ1-1; maybe TRBD1 (5 bases). Trimming cost V 2 bases and J 0 bases, with 16 bases left between them. The V gene's germline CDR1 is MNHNS and CDR2 SASEGT. The CDR3 contains 17 residues. The CDR3 nucleotides read TGTGCCAGCAGTGAATCCCAACGGGGGGATATGAACACTGAAGCTTTCTTT. It codes for CASSESQRGDMNTEAFF.

The gene calls are TRBV5-1 and TRBJ2-3, with D hard to call. With 0 bases removed from V and 3 bases from J, the gap between germline ends came to 11 bases. This CDR3 is 15 amino acids long. CDR1 and CDR2 (germline): SGHRS, YFSETQ. DNA of the CDR3: TGCGCCAGCAGCTTGGACGGCAGTAAAACAGATACGCAGTATTTT. This encodes CASSLDGSKTDTQYF. Full variable domain (rest looked up from reference TRBV5-1 and TRBJ2-3): KAGVTQTPRYLIKTRGQQVTLSCSPISGHRSVSWYQQTPGQGLQFLFEYFSETQRNKGNFPGRFSGRQFSNSRSEMNVSTLELGDSALYLCASSLDGSKTDTQYFGPGTRLTVL.